Below are 20 T cell receptor beta chains sequenced from a single sample in a study of T cell repertoires in cytomegalovirus infection. The antigens for these receptors are not known. MiXCR, run by TCRdb on the reads, gives a single entry per CDR3 protein. The sample consists of about 83,000 distinct CDR3 sequences, about 31% of them appearing once. The sample consisted of CD8+ T cells from cultured PBMCs, taken from culture after CMV antigen stimulation. The receptors here all came from a human donor in good health (CMV status not recorded). Some clones in this sample may be carry-over from other donors' samples.

The table lists this clonotype with many counts. V gene TRBV7-2 combines with J gene TRBJ1-4; TRBD1 matches at 10 bases. The V gene end was trimmed by 5 bases and the J gene end by 4 bases; junction bases not matched to a gene: 4. From germline, CDR1 is SGHTA and CDR2 FQGNSA. This CDR3 is 15 amino acids long. CDR3 bases: TGTGCCAGCAGCCCAGGGACAGGGGTTAATGAAAAACTGTTTTTT. The encoded protein is CASSPGTGVNEKLFF.

This clonotype was observed a handful of times. This chain links TRBV27 with TRBJ2-5; 7 bases are shared with TRBD2. V lost 1 base to trimming and J lost 5 bases; unmatched junction nucleotides: 4. CDR1 and CDR2 from the germline V gene are MNHEY and SMNVEV (reference sequence). This CDR3 is built from 14 residues. The CDR3 is CASSLFAGVETQYF. The CDR3 DNA is TGTGCCAGCAGTTTATTTGCGGGGGTTGAGACCCAGTACTTC.

This clonotype was found a few times. A read error may account for a junction end that differs from germline. This chain links TRBV5-5 with TRBJ2-4; 9 bases align to TRBD1. Germline values: CDR1 SGHKS, CDR2 YYEKEE (reference sequence). The CDR3 sequence is 14 residues long. The CDR3 loop reads CASSLFQWDRDSSF. CDR3 nucleotide sequence: TGTGCCAGCAGCTTGTTTCAATGGGACAGGGATTCCTCCTTC.

The rearrangement joins TRBV11-2 to TRBJ1-5; 7 bases are shared with TRBD1. Trimming cost V 5 bases and J 0 bases; bases outside gene matches: 4. CDR3 size: 15 residues. The germline CDR1 and CDR2 sequences are SGHAT and FQNNGV. CDR3 DNA sequence: TGTGCCAGCAGCGGGGGACAGTATAGCAATCAGCCCCAGCATTTT. Translating it yields CASSGGQYSNQPQHF.

This clonotype appeared a few times. This rearrangement joins TRBV7-9 to TRBJ1-1; no reliable D call. V was pared by 1 base and J by 1 base, with 7 bases between. Germline V CDR1 and CDR2: SEHNR, FQNEAQ (reference sequence). The CDR3 totals 14 residues. The CDR3 bases are TGTGCCAGCAGCTTAGTAAACGGGAACACTGAAGCTTTCTTT. Encoded protein: CASSLVNGNTEAFF.

The V and J genes are TRBV6-8 and TRBJ1-6; D remains unclear. V gave up 3 bases and J gave up 7 bases, with 4 bases separating them. The CDR3 has 12 amino acids. Germline lookup yields CDR1 MNHGY and CDR2 SAAAGT. The CDR3 sequence is CASSYSNSPLHF. In DNA form, the CDR3 reads TGTGCCAGCAGTTATAGCAATTCACCCCTCCACTTT.

This clonotype was picked up many times. The J gene is TRBJ2-5, the V gene TRBV7-8, with D maybe TRBD1 (8 bases). With 5 bases removed from V and 3 bases from J, the gap between germline ends came to 19 bases. Germline CDR1 is SGHVS and CDR2 is FQNEAQ. This CDR3 comprises 16 residues. In DNA, the CDR3 is TGTGCCAGCAGCCCACAACAGGGGGGGTGGAAAGAGACCCAGTACTTC. Protein product: CASSPQQGGWKETQYF. Full variable domain (rest looked up from reference TRBV7-8 and TRBJ2-5): GAGVSQSPRYKVAKRGQDVALRCDPISGHVSLFWYQQALGQGPEFLTYFQNEAQLDKSGLPSDRFFAERPEGSVSTLKIQRTQQEDSAVYLCASSPQQGGWKETQYFGPGTRLLVL.

This clonotype has just a few counts. This chain uses TRBV2 with TRBJ2-1, with D unclear. Trimming stripped 4 bases from V and 4 bases from J, with 8 bases between. CDR3 length: 13 amino acids. Germline assignment: CDR1 SNHLY and CDR2 FYNNEI. The CDR3 region has the DNA TGTGCCAGCAGTGGATTAGCTTACAATGAGCAGTTCTTC. Protein product: CASSGLAYNEQFF.

The chain recombines TRBV29-1 with TRBJ1-1, with D unresolved. The V gene's germline CDR1 is SQVTM and CDR2 ANQGSEA. Deletions cut 5 bases from V and 8 bases from J, with 12 bases between. The CDR3 spans 11 residues. The CDR3 sequence is CSVIKVWEAFF. The CDR3 DNA reads as TGCAGCGTTATCAAAGTCTGGGAAGCTTTCTTT.

The rearrangement joins TRBV27 to TRBJ2-1; 10 bases agree with TRBD1. V gave up 5 bases and J gave up 4 bases; unmatched junction bases: 5. CDR3 length: 15 residues. CDR1 and CDR2 from the germline V gene are MNHEY and SMNVEV (reference sequence). CDR3 amino acids: CASSPRTGGYNEQFF. As DNA, the CDR3 is TGTGCCAGCAGTCCCAGGACAGGGGGTTACAATGAGCAGTTCTTC.

The V call is TRBV7-3, the J call TRBJ2-1; possibly TRBD2 for D (7 bases). V was pared by 5 bases and J by 8 bases, with 19 bases between. The germline V gene encodes CDR1 SGHTA and CDR2 FQGTGA. The CDR3 contains 15 residues. CDR3 DNA sequence: TGTGCCAGCAGCCCACGGGCTGGGGGGGGCCATGAGCAGTTCTTC. Amino acid sequence: CASSPRAGGGHEQFF.

V and J are TRBV5-6 and TRBJ2-3; 9 nucleotides agree with TRBD1. This CDR3 comprises 14 residues. V trimming: 5 bases; J trimming: 1 base; junction bases outside the gene matches: 2. Germline V gene sequence: CDR1 SGHDT, CDR2 YYEEEE. For the CDR3, the DNA is TGTGCCAGCAGACGGACAGGGGGCACAGATACGCAGTATTTT. Translating it yields CASRRTGGTDTQYF.

CDR3 protein: CASSFHGQGGTEAFF. In DNA form, the CDR3 reads TGTGCCAGCAGTTTCCACGGACAGGGAGGGACTGAAGCTTTCTTT. The chain links TRBV6-1 to TRBJ1-1; 8 bases fit TRBD1. The J segment lost 5 bases and the V segment lost 5 bases, leaving 10 bases of the junction unmatched. Germline V gene lookup returns CDR1 MNHNS and CDR2 SASEGT. This CDR3 spans 15 amino acids.

J is TRBJ2-7 and V is TRBV2, with no clear D. CDR3 length equals 13 residues. Germline V gene lookup returns CDR1 SNHLY and CDR2 FYNNEI. The CDR3 DNA sequence: TGTGGAGCAACTCCAGCTAGCTCCTACGAGCAGTACTTC. This gives the protein CGATPASSYEQYF.

Many counts were recorded for this clonotype. The chain has TRBV7-3 and TRBJ2-7, with D maybe TRBD2 (5 bases). The CDR3 spans 16 residues. V lost 0 bases and J lost 3, with 15 bases in between. In germline, CDR1 is SGHTA, CDR2 FQGTGA. The CDR3 DNA sequence: TGTGCCAGCAGCTTAACGAGAGCTAGCCTAAACTACGAGCAGTACTTC. This encodes CASSLTRASLNYEQYF.

In DNA, the CDR3 is TGTGCCATCAGTGAGTCTGGGGGTCCCAATCAGCCCCAGCATTTT. Translated: CAISESGGPNQPQHF. The chain employs TRBV10-3 and TRBJ1-5, with D perhaps matching TRBD1 (5 bases). The CDR3 is made up of 15 amino acids. V dropped 0 bases and J dropped 3 bases, with 9 bases sitting between them. Germline CDR1 ENHRY, CDR2 SYGVKD.

This clonotype has just a few counts. The chain employs TRBV20-1 and TRBJ1-2; D remains ambiguous. The CDR3 is 14 amino acids. Trimming removed 3 bases at V and 2 bases at J, with 13 bases between. The germline gives CDR1 DFQATT, CDR2 SNEGSKA (reference sequence). In DNA, the CDR3 is TGCAGTGCTAGGGCATTAAAAGTAAACTATGGCTACACCTTC. This gives the protein CSARALKVNYGYTF.

This clonotype was recorded many times. The gene calls are TRBV20-1 and TRBJ2-3; 8 bases are shared with TRBD2. Trimming took 3 bases from V and 2 from J; bases not matched to a gene: 7. The CDR3 has 15 amino acids. The germline V gene has CDR1 DFQATT and CDR2 SNEGSKA (reference sequence). The CDR3 bases are TGCAGTGCTAGCAGTAGCGGGGACCCCACAGATACGCAGTATTTT. It yields the protein CSASSSGDPTDTQYF.

This rearrangement joins TRBV7-9 to TRBJ2-3, with TRBD2 matching over 12 bases. The germline CDR1 and CDR2 sequences are SEHNR and FQNEAQ (reference sequence). The CDR3 length is 15 residues. The V gene end was trimmed by 5 bases and the J gene end by 2 bases; junction bases not matched to a gene: 2. Written as DNA, the CDR3 is TGTGCCAGCAGCCCTAGCGGGGGGGCCACAGATACGCAGTATTTT. Residues: CASSPSGGATDTQYF.

This clonotype was seen many times. V gene TRBV12-3 or TRBV12-4 combines with J gene TRBJ1-1, with 7 bases aligning to TRBD1. This CDR3 spans 15 amino acids. Losses at the gene ends were 6 bases for V and 1 base for J; bases not matched to a gene: 8. In DNA form, the CDR3 reads TGTGCCAGCAGACCATTGACAGGGTGGAACACTGAAGCTTTCTTT. The encoded protein is CASRPLTGWNTEAFF.